Reported below is one T cell receptor (beta chain). Its specificity is unknown. CDR3 length: 13 amino acids. The germline CDR1 and CDR2 sequences are DFQATT and SNEGSKA (reference sequence). Trimming left V 7 bases short and J 5 bases short, with 18 bases between. TCRdb ran MiXCR on the 5' RACE reads and lists one entry per CDR3 protein. The sample has fewer than 450,000 distinct CDR3 sequences, 7% to 9% seen once. This sample is part of a study of T cells after yellow fever vaccination. Study results and limitations: Contaminants from the bulk population, in the form of abundant clonotypes, could be found in FACS-sorted repertoires. Only a small proportion of the clonotypes turned up in both the CD4 and the CD8 compartments, likely arising from convergent recombination.

This receptor was obtained from a man between 18 and 29 years old who received the YFV17D yellow fever vaccine. The input for sequencing was PBMCs, taken approximately 40 days after the first yellow fever vaccination. The gene calls are TRBV20-1 and TRBJ2-7, with D tentatively TRBD1 or TRBD2 (6 bases each). The CDR3 spells CSVQTRGLNEQYF. Written as DNA, the CDR3 is TGCAGTGTACAGACCAGGGGACTCAACGAGCAGTACTTC.